The clone carrying this T cell receptor beta chain was observed many times. In the same sample, other DNA sequences code for this CDR3. Every patient was untreated before thyroid surgery. These data originate in a study of metastatic and nonmetastatic thyroid tumors. TCRdb reassembled clones from the PCR reads with MiXCR. The table includes 70,000 or so clones, 11% to 15% detected once. Germline-derived CDR1 and CDR2 are MRHNA and SNTAGT. The CDR3 sequence is 11 residues long. The V and J ends lost 9 bases and 6 bases respectively, with 9 bases between them. The chain has TRBV6-4 and TRBJ2-1; D remains ambiguous. Sequencing was carried out using blood. This sequence originates from a male donor with papillary thyroid cancer or a benign thyroid nodule (not recorded which). Some clones in this sample may be carry-over from other donors' samples. CDR3 DNA: TGTGCCAGTGGGATCGGCAATGAGCAGTTCTTC. This encodes CASGIGNEQFF.